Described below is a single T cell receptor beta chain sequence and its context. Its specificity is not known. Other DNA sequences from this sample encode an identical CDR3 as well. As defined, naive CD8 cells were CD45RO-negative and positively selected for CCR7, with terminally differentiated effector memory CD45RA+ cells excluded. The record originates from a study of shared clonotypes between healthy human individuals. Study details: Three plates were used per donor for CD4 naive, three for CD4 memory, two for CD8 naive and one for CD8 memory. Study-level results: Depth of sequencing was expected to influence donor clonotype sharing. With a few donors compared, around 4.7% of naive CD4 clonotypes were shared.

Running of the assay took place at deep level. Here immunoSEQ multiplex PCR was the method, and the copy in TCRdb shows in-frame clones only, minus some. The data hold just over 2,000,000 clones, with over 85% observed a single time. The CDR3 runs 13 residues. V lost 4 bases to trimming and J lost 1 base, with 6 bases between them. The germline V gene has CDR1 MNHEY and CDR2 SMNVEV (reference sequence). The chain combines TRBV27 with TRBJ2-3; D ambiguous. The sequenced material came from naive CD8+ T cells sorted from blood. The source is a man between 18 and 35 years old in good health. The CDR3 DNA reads TGTGCCAGCAGTTCGCAGGGCACAGATACGCAGTATTTT. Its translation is CASSSQGTDTQYF.